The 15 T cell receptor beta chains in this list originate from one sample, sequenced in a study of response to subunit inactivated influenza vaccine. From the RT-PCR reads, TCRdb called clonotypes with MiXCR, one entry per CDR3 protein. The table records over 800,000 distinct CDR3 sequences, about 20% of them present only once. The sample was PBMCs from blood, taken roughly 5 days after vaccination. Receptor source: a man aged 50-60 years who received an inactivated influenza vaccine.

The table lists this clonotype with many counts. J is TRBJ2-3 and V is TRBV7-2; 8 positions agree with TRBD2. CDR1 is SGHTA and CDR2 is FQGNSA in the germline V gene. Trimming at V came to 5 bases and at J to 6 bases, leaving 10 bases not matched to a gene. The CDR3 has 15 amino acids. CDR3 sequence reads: CASSRIGREVDTQYF. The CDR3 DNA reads TGTGCCAGCAGCCGAATAGGGCGGGAGGTCGATACGCAGTATTTT.

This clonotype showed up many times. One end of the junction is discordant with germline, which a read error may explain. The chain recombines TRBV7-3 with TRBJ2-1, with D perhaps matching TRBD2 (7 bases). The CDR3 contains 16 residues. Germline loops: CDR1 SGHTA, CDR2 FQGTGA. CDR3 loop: CASSLGPRGTTNKQFF. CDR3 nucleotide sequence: TGTGCCAGCAGCTTAGGTCCGAGGGGGACTACCAATAAGCAGTTCTTC.

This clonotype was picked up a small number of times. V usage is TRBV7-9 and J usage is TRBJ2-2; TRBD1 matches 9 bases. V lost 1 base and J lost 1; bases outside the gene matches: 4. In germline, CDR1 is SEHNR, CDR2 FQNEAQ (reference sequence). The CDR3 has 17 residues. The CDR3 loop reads CASSLGPGQGNTGELFF. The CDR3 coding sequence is TGTGCCAGCAGCTTAGGACCGGGACAGGGGAACACCGGGGAGCTGTTTTTT.

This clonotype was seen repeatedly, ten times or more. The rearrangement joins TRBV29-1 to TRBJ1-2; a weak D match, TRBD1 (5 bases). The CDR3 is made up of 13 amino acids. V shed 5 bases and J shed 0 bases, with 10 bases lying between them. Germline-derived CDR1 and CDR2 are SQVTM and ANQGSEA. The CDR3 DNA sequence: TGCAGCGTTCGGCAACAGGCTAACTATGGCTACACCTTC. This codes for CSVRQQANYGYTF.

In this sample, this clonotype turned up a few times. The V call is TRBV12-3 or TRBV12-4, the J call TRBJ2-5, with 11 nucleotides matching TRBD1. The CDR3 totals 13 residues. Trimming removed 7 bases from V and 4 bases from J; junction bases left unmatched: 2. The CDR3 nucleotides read TGTGCCAGCACCGGGACAGGGGGAGAGACCCAGTACTTC. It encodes CASTGTGGETQYF.

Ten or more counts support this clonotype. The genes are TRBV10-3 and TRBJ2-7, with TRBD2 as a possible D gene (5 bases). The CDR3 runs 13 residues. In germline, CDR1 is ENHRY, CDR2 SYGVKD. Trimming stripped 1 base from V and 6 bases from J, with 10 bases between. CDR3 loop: CAISEWETGEQYF. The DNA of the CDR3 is TGTGCCATCAGTGAGTGGGAGACGGGCGAGCAGTACTTC.

The CDR3: CASSRDPGQSEAFF. The DNA for the CDR3 is TGCGCCAGCAGCCGCGATCCGGGACAGTCTGAAGCTTTCTTT. This chain connects TRBV4-1 to TRBJ1-1; TRBD1 matches 7 bases. CDR3 length: 14 amino acids. The germline gives CDR1 MGHRA, CDR2 YSYEKL. V lost 4 bases to trimming and J lost 6 bases; unmatched junction nucleotides: 8.

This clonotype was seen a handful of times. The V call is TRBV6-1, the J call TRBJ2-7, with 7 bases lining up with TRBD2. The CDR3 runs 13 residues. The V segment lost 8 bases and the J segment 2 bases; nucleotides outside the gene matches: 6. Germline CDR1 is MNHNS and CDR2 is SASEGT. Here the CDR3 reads CASSGGTPYEQYF. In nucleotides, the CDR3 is TGTGCCAGCTCCGGGGGGACCCCCTACGAGCAGTACTTC.

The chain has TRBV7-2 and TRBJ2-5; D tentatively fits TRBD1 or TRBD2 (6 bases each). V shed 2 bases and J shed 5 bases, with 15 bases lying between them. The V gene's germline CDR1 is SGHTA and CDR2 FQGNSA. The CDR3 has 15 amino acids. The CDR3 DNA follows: TGTGCCAGCAGCTTACGGGGGCCTTTAGAGGAGACCCAGTACTTC. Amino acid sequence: CASSLRGPLEETQYF.

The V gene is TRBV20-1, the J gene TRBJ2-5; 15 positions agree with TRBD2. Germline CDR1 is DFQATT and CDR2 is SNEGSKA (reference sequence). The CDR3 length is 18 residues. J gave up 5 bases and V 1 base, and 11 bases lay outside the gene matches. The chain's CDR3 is CSARAGLAGGPFRETQYF. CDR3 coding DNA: TGCAGTGCTAGAGCCGGACTAGCGGGGGGGCCGTTTCGGGAGACCCAGTACTTC.

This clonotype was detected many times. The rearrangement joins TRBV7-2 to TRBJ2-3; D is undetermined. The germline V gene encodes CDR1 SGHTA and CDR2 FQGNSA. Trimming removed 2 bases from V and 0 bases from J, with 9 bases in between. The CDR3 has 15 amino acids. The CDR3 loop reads CASSLMGGSTDTQYF. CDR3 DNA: TGTGCCAGCAGCTTAATGGGCGGTAGCACAGATACGCAGTATTTT. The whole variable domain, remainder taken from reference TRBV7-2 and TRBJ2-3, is GAGVSQSPSNKVTEKGKDVELRCDPISGHTALYWYRQSLGQGLEFLIYFQGNSAPDKSGLPSDRFSAERTGGSVSTLTIQRTQQEDSAVYLCASSLMGGSTDTQYFGPGTRLTVL.

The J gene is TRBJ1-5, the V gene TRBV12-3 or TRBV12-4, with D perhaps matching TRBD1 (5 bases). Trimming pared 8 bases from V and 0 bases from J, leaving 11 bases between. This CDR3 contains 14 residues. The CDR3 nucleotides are TGTGCCAGCCTGTTTGGGGCTAGCAATCAGCCCCAGCATTTT. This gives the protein CASLFGASNQPQHF.

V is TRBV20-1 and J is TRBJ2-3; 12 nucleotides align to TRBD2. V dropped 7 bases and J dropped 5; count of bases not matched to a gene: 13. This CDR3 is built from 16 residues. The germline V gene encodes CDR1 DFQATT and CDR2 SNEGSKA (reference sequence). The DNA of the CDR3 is TGCAGTGGATTATCCGCTAGCGGGGGGGCCGGAGATACGCAGTATTTT. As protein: CSGLSASGGAGDTQYF.

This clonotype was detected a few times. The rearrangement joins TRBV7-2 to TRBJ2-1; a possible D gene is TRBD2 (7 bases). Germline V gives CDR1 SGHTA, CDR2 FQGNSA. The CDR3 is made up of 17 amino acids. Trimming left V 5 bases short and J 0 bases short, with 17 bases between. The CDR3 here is CASSAGLGGASYNEQFF. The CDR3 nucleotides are TGTGCCAGCAGCGCGGGACTGGGGGGGGCCTCCTACAATGAGCAGTTCTTC.

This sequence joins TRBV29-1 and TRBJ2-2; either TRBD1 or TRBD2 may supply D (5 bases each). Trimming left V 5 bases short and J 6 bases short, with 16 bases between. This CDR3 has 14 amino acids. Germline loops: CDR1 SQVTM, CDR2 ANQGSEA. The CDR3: CSVREPGRAGELFF. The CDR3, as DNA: TGCAGCGTTAGGGAACCGGGGCGGGCCGGGGAGCTGTTTTTT.